This TCR beta chain is from a study of T-cell reconstitution after alpha-beta-depleted transplantation in children. This CDR3 comprises 18 residues. The germline V and J ends were trimmed by 6 bases and 3 bases, with 27 bases remaining between them. The V gene's germline CDR1 is MNHEY and CDR2 SVGAGI. Researchers prepared the TCRbeta library using unique molecular identifiers, the study reports. TCRdb passed the PCR reads through MiXCR, listing each CDR3 protein once. The sample contains about 200,000 distinct CDR3 sequences, approximately 7% of which appear only once. Details on this clonotype: Its antigen remains unidentified.

Overall study findings and caveats: T-cell numbers and diversity one year post-transplant derived largely from freshly generated T cells.

The rearrangement links TRBV6-5 to TRBJ2-7, with D perhaps matching TRBD2 (8 bases). Sequenced material: PBMCs, taken before TCRalphabeta/CD19-depleted stem cell transplant. This clonotype was obtained from a boy aged 2-15 years with acute lymphoblastic leukemia, due to receive a stem cell transplant. The CDR3 sequence is CASRYRGGAEGAFYEQYF. As DNA, the CDR3 is TGTGCCAGCAGGTACCGGGGGGGGGCAGAGGGGGCCTTCTACGAGCAGTACTTC.